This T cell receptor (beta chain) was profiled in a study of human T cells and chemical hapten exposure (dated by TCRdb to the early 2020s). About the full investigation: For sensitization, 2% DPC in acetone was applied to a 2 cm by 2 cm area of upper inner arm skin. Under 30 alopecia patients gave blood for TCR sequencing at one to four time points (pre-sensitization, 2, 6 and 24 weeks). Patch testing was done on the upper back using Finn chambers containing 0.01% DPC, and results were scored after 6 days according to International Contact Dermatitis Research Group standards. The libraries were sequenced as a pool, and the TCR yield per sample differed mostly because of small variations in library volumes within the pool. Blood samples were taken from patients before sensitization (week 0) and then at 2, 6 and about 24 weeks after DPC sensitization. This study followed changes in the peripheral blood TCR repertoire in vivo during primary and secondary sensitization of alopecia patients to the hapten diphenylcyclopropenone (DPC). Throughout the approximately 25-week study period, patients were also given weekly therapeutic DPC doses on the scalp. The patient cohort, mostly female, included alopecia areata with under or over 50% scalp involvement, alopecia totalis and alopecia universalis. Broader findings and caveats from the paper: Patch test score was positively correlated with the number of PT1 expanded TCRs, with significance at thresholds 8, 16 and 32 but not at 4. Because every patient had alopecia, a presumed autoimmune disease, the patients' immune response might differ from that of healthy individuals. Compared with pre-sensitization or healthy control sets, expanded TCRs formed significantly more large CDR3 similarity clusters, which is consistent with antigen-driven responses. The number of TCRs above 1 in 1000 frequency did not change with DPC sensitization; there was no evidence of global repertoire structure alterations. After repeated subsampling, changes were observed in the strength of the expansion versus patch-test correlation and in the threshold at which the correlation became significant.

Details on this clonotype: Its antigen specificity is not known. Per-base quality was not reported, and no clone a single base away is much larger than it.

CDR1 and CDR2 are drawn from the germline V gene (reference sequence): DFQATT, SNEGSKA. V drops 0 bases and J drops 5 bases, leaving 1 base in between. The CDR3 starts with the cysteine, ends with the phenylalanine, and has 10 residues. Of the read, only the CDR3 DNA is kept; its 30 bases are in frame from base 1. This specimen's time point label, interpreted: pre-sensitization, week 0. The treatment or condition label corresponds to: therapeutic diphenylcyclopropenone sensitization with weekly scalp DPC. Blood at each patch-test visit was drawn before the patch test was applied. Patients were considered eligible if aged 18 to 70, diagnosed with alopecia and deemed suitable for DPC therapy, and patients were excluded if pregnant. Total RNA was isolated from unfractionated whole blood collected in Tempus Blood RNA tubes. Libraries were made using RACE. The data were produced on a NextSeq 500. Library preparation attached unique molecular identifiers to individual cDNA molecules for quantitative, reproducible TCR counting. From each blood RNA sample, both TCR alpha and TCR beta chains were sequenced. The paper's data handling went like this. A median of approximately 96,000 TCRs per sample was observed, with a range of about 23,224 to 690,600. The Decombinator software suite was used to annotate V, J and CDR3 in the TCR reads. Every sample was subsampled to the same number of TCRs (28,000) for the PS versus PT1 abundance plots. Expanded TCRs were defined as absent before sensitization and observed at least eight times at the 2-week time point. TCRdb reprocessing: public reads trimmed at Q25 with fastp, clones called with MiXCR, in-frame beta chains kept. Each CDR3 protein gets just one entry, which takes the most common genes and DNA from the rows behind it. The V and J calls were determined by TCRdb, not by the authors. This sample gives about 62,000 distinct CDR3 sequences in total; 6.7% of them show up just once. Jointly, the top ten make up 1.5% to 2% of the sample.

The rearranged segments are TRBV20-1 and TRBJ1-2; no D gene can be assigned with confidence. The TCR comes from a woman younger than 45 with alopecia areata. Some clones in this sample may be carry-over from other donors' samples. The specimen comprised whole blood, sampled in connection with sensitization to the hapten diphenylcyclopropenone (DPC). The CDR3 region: CSARDYGYTF. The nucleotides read TGCAGTGCTAGAGATTATGGCTACACCTTC.